Sequencing of this TCR beta chain was carried out in a study of monozygotic twins with inflammatory bowel disease. As to this clonotype: The antigen is not known.

The germline CDR1 and CDR2 sequences are DFQATT and SNEGSKA (reference sequence). CDR3 length: 15 residues. In preparing each TCR library, 3,000 to 4,000 ng of total RNA was used. The unique tags termed UMIs, each holding a 6-nucleotide sample barcode, were added by means of template switching. TCRdb reprocessed the 5' RACE reads and reports one entry per CDR3 protein, with no DNA. In all, the sample yields 85,000 to 110,000 distinct CDR3 sequences. The study, taken as a whole, reports: Limited statistical power may explain no repertoire similarity difference between concordant and discordant twins. A single strong IBD-associated signal or clonotype was not supported by the findings.

The sample was blood. The J gene is TRBJ1-6, the V gene TRBV20-1; as DNA is missing, the TRBD1 call by TCRdb cannot be tested. This sequence originates from a human donor with ulcerative colitis or Crohn's disease, or a healthy co-twin of an affected twin (not recorded which). This CDR3 reads CSARERAGGSSPLHF.